This T cell receptor beta chain was recovered during a study of blood T cell repertoires in COVID-19. Study information: From the United States, Italy and Spain came samples of acute and convalescent COVID-19. T cells, B-cell-depleted T cells, or PBMCs supplied cDNA or gDNA.

Patients at the Seattle site were enrolled during active infection and followed longitudinally. Germline lookup yields CDR1 SNHLY and CDR2 FYNNEI. This CDR3 is built from 15 residues. Notes on this clone: One junction end disagrees with the germline gene, perhaps due to a read error.

In the original workflow: Amplifying reference gene primers gave estimates of nucleated cell counts. Only in-frame clones appear in the TCRdb table, and some are missing; sequencing was by immunoSEQ multiplex PCR. That table gives V, J and clone size, and the DNA gave D and trimming. This repertoire shows about 210,000 clones, around four fifths found once; its top ten account for approximately 0.9%. V usage is TRBV2 and J usage is TRBJ2-3; 10 positions agree with TRBD1. The clonotype was recovered from a man aged 60 to 75 with COVID-19, enrolled during active disease. The specimen was peripheral blood. CDR3 loop: CASREDRGLSDTQYF. The CDR3 nucleotides read TGTGCCAGCAGAGAAGACAGGGGGCTCAGCGATACGCAGTATTTT. Complete variable domain (other parts from reference TRBV2 and TRBJ2-3): EPEVTQTPSHQVTQMGQEVILRCVPISNHLYFYWYRQILGQKVEFLVSFYNNEISEKSEIFDDQFSVERPDGSNFTLKIRSTKLEDSAMYFCASREDRGLSDTQYFGPGTRLTVL.